This T cell receptor beta chain was captured in a study of CD8 T cells in Susac syndrome. RNA amounts of about 0.45 to 1 ug underwent reverse transcription with random hexamers. TCRdb itself ran the immunoSEQ multiplex PCR reads through MiXCR, one entry per CDR3 protein. There are some 150,000 distinct CDR3 sequences in the sample; more than 90% occur only once, and more than 0.075% lies in the top ten. The CDR3 runs 13 residues. Trimming took off 5 bases at V and 8 bases at J, with 18 bases between the two ends. Germline values: CDR1 DFQATT, CDR2 SNEGSKA (reference sequence). What was sequenced was CD4+ T cells from PBMCs. The source of this sequence is a human donor with Susac syndrome. The chain is built from TRBV20-1 and TRBJ1-2, with a possible D match to TRBD1 (5 bases). Here the CDR3 reads CSASPSTGDGYTF. CDR3 bases: TGCAGTGCTTCTCCTTCCACGGGGGACGGCTACACCTTC.